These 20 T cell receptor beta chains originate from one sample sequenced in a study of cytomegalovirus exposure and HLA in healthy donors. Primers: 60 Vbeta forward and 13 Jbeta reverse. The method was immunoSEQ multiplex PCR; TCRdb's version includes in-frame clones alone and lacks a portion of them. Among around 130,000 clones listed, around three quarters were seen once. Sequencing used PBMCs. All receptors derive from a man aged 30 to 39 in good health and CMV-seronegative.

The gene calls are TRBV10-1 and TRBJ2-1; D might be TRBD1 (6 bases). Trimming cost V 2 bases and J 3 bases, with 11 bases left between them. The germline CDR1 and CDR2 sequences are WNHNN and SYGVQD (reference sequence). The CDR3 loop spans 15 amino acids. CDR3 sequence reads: CASSENRASYNEQFF. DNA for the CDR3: TGCGCCAGCAGTGAGAACAGGGCAAGCTACAATGAGCAGTTCTTC.

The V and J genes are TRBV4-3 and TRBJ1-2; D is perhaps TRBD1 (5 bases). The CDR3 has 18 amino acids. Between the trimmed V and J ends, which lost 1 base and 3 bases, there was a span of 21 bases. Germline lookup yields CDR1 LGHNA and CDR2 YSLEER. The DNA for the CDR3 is TGCGCCAGCAGCCAAGGAGCGGGACTGCAATCACGGGACTATGGCTACACCTTC. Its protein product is CASSQGAGLQSRDYGYTF.

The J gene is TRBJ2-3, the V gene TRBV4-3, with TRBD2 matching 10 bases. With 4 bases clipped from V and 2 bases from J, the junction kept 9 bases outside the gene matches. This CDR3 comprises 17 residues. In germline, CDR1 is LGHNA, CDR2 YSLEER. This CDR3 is CASSPSLAGGNTDTQYF. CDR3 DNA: TGCGCCAGCAGCCCCTCCTTAGCGGGGGGCAACACAGATACGCAGTATTTT.

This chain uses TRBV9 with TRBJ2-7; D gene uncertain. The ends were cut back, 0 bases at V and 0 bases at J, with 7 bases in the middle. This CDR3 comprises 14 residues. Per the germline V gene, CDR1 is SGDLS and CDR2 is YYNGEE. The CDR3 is CASSVGGISYEQYF. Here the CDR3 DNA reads TGTGCCAGCAGCGTAGGAGGAATCTCCTACGAGCAGTACTTC.

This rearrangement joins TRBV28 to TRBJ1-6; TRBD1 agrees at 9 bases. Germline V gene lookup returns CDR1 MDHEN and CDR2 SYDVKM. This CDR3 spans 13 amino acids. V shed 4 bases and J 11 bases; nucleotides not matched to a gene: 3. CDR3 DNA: TGTGCCAGCAGTTCGGGACAGGGAACACCCCTCCACTTT. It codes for CASSSGQGTPLHF.

The CDR3 region has the DNA TGTGCCAGCAGCTTAATTCCCATCGGGGGTGGAAACACCATATATTTT. It specifies CASSLIPIGGGNTIYF. The chain links TRBV5-6 to TRBJ1-3, with D perhaps matching TRBD1 (5 bases). The germline V gene has CDR1 SGHDT and CDR2 YYEEEE. This CDR3 comprises 16 residues. V lost 2 bases, J lost 3 bases, and 15 bases lay in between.

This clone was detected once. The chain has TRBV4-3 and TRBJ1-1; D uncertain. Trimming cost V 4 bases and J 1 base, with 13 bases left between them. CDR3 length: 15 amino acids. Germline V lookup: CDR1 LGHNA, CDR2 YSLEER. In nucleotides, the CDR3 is TGCGCCAGCAGCCCCACCCGCACCGGGAACACTGAAGCTTTCTTT. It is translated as CASSPTRTGNTEAFF.

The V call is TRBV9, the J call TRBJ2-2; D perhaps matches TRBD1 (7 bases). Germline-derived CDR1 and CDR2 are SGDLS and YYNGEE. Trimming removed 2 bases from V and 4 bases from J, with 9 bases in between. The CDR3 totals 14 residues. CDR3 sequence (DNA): TGTGCCAGCAGCGTTCAGGGGGGCACCGGGGAGCTGTTTTTT. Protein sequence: CASSVQGGTGELFF. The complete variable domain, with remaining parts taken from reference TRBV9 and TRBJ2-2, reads DSGVTQTPKHLITATGQRVTLRCSPRSGDLSVYWYQQSLDQGLQFLIQYYNGEERAKGNILERFSAQQFPDLHSELNLSSLELGDSALYFCASSVQGGTGELFFGEGSRLTVL.

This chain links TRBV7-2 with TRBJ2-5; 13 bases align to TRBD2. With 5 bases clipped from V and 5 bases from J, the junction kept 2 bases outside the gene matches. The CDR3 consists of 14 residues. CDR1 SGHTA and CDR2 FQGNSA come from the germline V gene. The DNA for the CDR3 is TGTGCCAGCAGCACGACTAGCGGGAGGGAGACCCAGTACTTC. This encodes CASSTTSGRETQYF.

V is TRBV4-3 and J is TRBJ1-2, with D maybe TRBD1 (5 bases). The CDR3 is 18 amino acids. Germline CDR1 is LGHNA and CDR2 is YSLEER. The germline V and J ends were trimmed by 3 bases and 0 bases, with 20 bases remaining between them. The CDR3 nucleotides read TGCGCCAGCAGCCAGCGTTGGTCCGGGGGGGGGACTAACTATGGCTACACCTTC. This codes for CASSQRWSGGGTNYGYTF.

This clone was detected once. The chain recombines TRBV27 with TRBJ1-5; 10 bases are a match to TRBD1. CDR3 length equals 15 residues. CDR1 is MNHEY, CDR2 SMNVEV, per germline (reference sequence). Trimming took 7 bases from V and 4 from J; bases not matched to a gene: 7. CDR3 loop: CASTLRDRGNQPQHF. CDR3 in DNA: TGTGCCAGCACTCTACGGGACAGGGGAAATCAGCCCCAGCATTTT.

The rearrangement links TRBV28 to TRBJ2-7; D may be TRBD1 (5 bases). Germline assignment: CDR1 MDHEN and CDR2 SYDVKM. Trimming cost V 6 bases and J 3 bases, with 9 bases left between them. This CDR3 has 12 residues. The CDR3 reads CASSPDNYEQYF. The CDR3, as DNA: TGTGCCAGCAGCCCGGACAACTACGAGCAGTACTTC.

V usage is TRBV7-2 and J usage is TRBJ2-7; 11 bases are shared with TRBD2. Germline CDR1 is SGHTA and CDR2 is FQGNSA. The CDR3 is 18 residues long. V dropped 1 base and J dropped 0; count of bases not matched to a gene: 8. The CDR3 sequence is CASSLELAGALGSYEQYF. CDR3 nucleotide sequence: TGTGCCAGCAGCTTAGAACTAGCGGGGGCCCTTGGCTCCTACGAGCAGTACTTC.

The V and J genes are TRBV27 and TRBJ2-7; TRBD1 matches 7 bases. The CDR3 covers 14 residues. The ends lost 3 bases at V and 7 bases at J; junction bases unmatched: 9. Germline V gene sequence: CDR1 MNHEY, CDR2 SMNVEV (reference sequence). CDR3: CASSFQGPRGEQYF. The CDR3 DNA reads TGTGCCAGCAGTTTTCAGGGCCCCAGGGGGGAGCAGTACTTC.

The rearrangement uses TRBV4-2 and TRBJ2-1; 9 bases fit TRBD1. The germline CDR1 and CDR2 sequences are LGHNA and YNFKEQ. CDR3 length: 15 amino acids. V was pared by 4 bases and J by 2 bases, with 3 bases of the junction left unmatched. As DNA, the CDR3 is TGTGCCAGCAGCCTGACAGGGGGTACCTACAATGAGCAGTTCTTC. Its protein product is CASSLTGGTYNEQFF.

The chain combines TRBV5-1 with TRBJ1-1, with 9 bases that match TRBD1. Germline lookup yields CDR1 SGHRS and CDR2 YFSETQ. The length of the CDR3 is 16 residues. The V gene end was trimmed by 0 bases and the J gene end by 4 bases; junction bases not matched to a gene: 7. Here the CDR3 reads CASSLEDRGKGTEAFF. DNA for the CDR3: TGCGCCAGCAGCTTGGAAGACAGGGGGAAAGGCACTGAAGCTTTCTTT.

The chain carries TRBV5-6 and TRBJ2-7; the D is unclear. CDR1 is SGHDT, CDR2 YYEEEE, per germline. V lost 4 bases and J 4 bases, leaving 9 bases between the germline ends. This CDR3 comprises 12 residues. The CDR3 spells CASSRTPYEQYF. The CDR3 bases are TGTGCCAGCAGCCGAACTCCTTACGAGCAGTACTTC.

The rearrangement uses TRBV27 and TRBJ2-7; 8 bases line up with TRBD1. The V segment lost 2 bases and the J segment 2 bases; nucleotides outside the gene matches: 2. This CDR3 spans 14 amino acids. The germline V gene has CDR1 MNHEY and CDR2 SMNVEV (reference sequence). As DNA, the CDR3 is TGTGCCAGCAGTTTAGGACAGGGTACCTACGAGCAGTACTTC. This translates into CASSLGQGTYEQYF.

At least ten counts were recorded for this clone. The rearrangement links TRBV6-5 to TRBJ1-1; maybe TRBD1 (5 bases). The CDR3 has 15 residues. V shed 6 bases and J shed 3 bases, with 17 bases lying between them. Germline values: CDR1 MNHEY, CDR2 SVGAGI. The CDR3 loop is CASRSSGPGHTEAFF. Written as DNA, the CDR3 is TGTGCCAGCAGGTCGTCCGGGCCAGGGCACACTGAAGCTTTCTTT.

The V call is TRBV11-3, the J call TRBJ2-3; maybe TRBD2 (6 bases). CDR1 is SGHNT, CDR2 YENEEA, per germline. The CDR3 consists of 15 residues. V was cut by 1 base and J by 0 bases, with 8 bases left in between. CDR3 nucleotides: TGTGCCAGCAGCTTAGGCGGGACTAGCACAGATACGCAGTATTTT. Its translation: CASSLGGTSTDTQYF.